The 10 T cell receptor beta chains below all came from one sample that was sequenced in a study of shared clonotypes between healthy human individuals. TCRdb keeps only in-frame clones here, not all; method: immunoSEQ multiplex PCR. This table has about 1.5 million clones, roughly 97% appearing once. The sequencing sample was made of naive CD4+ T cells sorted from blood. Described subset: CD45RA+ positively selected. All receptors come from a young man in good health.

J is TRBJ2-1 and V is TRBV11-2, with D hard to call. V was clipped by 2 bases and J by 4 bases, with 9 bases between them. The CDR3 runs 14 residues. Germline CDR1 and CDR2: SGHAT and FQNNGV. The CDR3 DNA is TGTGCCAGCAGCTTACTTAATGGTTACAATGAGCAGTTCTTC. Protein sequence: CASSLLNGYNEQFF. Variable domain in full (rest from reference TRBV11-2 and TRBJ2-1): EAGVAQSPRYKIIEKRQSVAFWCNPISGHATLYWYQQILGQGPKLLIQFQNNGVVDDSQLPKDRFSAERLKGVDSTLKIQPAKLEDSAVYLCASSLLNGYNEQFFGPGTRLTVL.

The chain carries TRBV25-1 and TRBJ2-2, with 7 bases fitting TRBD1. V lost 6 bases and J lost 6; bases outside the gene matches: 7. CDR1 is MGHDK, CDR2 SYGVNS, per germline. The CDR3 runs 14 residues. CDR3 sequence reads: CASSRGQDAGELFF. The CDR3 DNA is TGTGCCAGCAGCCGCGGACAGGACGCCGGGGAGCTGTTTTTT. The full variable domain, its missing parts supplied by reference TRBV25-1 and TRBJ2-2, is EADIYQTPRYLVIGTGKKITLECSQTMGHDKMYWYQQDPGMELHLIHYSYGVNSTEKGDLSSESTVSRIRTEHFPLTLESARPSHTSQYLCASSRGQDAGELFFGEGSRLTVL.

The chain's CDR3 is CASSGSTGLYEQYF. Written as DNA, the CDR3 is TGTGCCAGCAGTGGCTCGACAGGTCTCTACGAGCAGTACTTC. The chain is built from TRBV6-1 and TRBJ2-7, with a possible D match to TRBD1 (6 bases). Germline CDR1 MNHNS, CDR2 SASEGT. Trimming removed 4 bases from V and 3 bases from J, with 13 bases in between. CDR3 length equals 14 residues.

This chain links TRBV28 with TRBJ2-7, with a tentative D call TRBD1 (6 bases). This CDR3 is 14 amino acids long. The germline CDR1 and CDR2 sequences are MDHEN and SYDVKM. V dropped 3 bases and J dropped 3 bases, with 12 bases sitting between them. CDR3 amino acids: CASSFSNRVYEQYF. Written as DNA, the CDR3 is TGTGCCAGCAGTTTTTCAAACAGGGTCTACGAGCAGTACTTC.

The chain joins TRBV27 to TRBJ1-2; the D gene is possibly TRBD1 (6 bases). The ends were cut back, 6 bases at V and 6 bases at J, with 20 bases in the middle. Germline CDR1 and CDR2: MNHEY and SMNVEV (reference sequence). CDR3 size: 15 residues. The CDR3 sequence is CASSLLGGPRDGYTF. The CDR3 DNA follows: TGTGCCAGCAGCCTCCTCGGGGGGCCTAGGGATGGCTACACCTTC.

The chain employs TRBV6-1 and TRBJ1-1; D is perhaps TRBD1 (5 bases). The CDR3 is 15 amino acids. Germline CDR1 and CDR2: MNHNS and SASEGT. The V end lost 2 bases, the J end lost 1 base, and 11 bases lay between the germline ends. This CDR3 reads CASSESPGWNTEAFF. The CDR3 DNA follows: TGTGCCAGCAGTGAATCTCCAGGGTGGAACACTGAAGCTTTCTTT.

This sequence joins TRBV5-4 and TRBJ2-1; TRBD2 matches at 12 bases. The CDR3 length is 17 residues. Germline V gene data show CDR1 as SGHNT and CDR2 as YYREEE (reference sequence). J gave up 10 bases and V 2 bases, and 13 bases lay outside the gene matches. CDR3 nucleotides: TGTGCCAGCAGCTTTAGTCTAGCGGGAGGGTTCGTTAGGGAGCAGTTCTTC. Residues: CASSFSLAGGFVREQFF.

In DNA, the CDR3 is TGTGCCAGCAGGTCCGGGACAGAGGGAATTTACTATGGCTACACCTTC. Amino acid sequence: CASRSGTEGIYYGYTF. This rearrangement joins TRBV7-2 to TRBJ1-2; 7 positions agree with TRBD1. Germline loops: CDR1 SGHTA, CDR2 FQGNSA. The CDR3 consists of 16 residues. Trimming cost V 6 bases and J 3 bases; bases outside gene matches: 13. Looking up the rest from reference TRBV7-2 and TRBJ1-2 gives the full variable domain: GAGVSQSPSNKVTEKGKDVELRCDPISGHTALYWYRQSLGQGLEFLIYFQGNSAPDKSGLPSDRFSAERTGGSVSTLTIQRTQQEDSAVYLCASRSGTEGIYYGYTFGSGTRLTVV.

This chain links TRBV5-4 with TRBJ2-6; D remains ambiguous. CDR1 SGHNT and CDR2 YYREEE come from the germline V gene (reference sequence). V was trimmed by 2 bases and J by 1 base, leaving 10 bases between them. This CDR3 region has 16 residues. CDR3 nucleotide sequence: TGTGCCAGCAGCTTTCCCCCCAGGTCTGGGGCCAACGTCCTGACTTTC. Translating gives CASSFPPRSGANVLTF.

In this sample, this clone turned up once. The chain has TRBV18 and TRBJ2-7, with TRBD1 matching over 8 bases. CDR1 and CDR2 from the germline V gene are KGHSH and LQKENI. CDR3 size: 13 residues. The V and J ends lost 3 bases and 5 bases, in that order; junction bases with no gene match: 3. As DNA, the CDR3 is TGTGCCAGCTCACCGCAGGGGGCCCACGAGCAGTACTTC. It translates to CASSPQGAHEQYF.